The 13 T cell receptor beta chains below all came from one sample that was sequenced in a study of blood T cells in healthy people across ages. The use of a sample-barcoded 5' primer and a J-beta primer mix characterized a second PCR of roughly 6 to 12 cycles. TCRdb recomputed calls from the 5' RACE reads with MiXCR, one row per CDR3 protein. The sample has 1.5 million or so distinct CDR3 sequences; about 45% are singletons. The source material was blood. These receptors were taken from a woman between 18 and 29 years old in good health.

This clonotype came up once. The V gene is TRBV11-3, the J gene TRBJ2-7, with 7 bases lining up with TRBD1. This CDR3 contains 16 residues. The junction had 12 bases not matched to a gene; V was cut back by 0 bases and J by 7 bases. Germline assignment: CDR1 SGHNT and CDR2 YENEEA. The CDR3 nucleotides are TGTGCCAGCAGCTTAGACAAGACAGGGCTTAACAATGAGCAGTACTTC. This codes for CASSLDKTGLNNEQYF.

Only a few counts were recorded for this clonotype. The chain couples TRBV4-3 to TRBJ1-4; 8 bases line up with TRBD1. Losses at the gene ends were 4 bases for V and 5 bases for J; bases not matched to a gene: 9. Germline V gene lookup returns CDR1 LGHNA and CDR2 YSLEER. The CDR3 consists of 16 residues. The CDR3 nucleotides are TGCGCCAGCAGCCGAATACTCCGGGACAGGAATGAAAAACTGTTTTTT. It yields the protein CASSRILRDRNEKLFF.

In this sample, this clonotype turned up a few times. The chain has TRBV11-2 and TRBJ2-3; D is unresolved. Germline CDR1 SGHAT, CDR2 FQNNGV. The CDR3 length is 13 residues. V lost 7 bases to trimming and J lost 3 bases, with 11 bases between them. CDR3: CASTAPFTDTQYF. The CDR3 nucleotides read TGTGCCAGCACCGCCCCCTTTACAGATACGCAGTATTTT.

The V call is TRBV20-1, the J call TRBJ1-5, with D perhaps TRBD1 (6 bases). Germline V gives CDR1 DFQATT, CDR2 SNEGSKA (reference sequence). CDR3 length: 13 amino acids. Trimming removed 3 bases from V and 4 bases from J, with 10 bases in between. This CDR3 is CSASLQGNQPQHF. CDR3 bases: TGCAGTGCTAGTCTACAGGGAAATCAGCCCCAGCATTTT.

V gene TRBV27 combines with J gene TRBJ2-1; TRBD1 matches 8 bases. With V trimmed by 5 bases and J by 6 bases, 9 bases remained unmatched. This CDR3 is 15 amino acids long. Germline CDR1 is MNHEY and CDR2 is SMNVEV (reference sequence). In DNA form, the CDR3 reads TGTGCCAGCAGTCAGACAGGGGTTTTTGTCAATGAGCAGTTCTTC. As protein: CASSQTGVFVNEQFF.

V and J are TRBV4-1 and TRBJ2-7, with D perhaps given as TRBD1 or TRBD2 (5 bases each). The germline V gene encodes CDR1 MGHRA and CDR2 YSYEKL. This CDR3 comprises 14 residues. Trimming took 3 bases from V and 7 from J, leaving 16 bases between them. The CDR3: CASSQVHGGREQYF. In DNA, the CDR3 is TGCGCCAGCAGCCAGGTACATGGGGGTCGGGAGCAGTACTTC.

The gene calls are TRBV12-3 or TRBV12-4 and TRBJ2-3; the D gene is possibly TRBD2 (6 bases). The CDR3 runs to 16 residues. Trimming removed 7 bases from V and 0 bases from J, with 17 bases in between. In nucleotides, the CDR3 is TGTGCCAGCACCCCGCGGGAAGGACTCAGCACAGATACGCAGTATTTT. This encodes CASTPREGLSTDTQYF.

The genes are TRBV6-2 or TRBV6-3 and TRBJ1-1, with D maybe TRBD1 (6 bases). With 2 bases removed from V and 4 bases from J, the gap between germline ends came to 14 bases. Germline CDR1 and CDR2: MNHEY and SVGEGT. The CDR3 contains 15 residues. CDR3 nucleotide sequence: TGTGCCAGCAGTTACAGTCCGACAGGATTCACTGAAGCTTTCTTT. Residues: CASSYSPTGFTEAFF.

The CDR3: CASSQNRHEQFF. In DNA form, the CDR3 reads TGCGCCAGCAGCCAAAATCGCCACGAGCAGTTCTTC. V and J are TRBV4-3 and TRBJ2-1; no definite D call. The CDR3 consists of 12 residues. Germline V gives CDR1 LGHNA, CDR2 YSLEER. V shed 2 bases and J shed 10 bases, with 9 bases lying between them.

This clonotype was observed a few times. The CDR3 spells CASSVAGVGSQPQHF. Here the CDR3 DNA reads TGTGCCAGCAGCGTCGCCGGAGTGGGGTCTCAGCCCCAGCATTTT. The V call is TRBV11-2, the J call TRBJ1-5; the D is unclear. The CDR3 runs to 15 residues. Germline CDR1 and CDR2: SGHAT and FQNNGV. V was trimmed by 5 bases and J by 6 bases, leaving 17 bases between them.

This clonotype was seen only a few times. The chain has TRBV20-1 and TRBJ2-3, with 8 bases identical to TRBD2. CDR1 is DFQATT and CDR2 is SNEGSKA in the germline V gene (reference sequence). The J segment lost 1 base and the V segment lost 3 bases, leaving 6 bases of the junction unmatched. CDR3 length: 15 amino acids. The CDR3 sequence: CSASFAGGRTDTQYF. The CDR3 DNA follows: TGCAGTGCTAGTTTCGCGGGAGGCCGCACAGATACGCAGTATTTT.

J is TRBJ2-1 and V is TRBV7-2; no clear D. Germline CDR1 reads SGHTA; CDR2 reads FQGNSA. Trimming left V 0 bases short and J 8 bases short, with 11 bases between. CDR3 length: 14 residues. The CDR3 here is CASSLARYSDEQFF. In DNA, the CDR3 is TGTGCCAGCAGCTTAGCGCGGTACTCGGATGAGCAGTTCTTC.

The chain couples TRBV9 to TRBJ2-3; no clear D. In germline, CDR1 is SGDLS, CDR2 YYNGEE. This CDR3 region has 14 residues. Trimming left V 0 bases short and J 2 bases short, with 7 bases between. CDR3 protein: CASSVGLHTDTQYF. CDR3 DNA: TGTGCCAGCAGCGTAGGTCTTCACACAGATACGCAGTATTTT.